The clone carrying this T cell receptor beta chain was observed a few times. Its antigen remains unknown. Sample-barcoded 5' priming and a J-beta primer mix drove a second PCR of 7 to 11 cycles. Each of the cDNA molecules was tagged by a template-switch adaptor with 12 random nucleotides. TCRdb recomputed calls from the 5' RACE reads with MiXCR, one row per CDR3 protein. The table has about 730,000 distinct CDR3 sequences, approximately 43% seen once. Donors gave roughly 10 milliliters of peripheral blood apiece. Total RNA, at least 6 micrograms per sample, came from PBMCs. This record belongs to a study of blood T cells in healthy people across ages. Overall study findings and caveats: Higher naive T cell percentage went strongly together with higher TCR beta diversity.

The CDR3 contains 17 residues. From germline, CDR1 is LGHDT and CDR2 YNNKEL (reference sequence). V gave up 2 bases and J gave up 0 bases; unmatched junction bases: 5. What was sequenced was blood. V and J are TRBV3-1 and TRBJ2-4, with TRBD1 matching 9 bases. The receptor comes from a woman between 55 and 75 years old in good health. The CDR3 region has the DNA TGTGCCAGCAGCCAAATGGACAGGGGAATAGCCAAAAACATTCAGTACTTC. It yields the protein CASSQMDRGIAKNIQYF.